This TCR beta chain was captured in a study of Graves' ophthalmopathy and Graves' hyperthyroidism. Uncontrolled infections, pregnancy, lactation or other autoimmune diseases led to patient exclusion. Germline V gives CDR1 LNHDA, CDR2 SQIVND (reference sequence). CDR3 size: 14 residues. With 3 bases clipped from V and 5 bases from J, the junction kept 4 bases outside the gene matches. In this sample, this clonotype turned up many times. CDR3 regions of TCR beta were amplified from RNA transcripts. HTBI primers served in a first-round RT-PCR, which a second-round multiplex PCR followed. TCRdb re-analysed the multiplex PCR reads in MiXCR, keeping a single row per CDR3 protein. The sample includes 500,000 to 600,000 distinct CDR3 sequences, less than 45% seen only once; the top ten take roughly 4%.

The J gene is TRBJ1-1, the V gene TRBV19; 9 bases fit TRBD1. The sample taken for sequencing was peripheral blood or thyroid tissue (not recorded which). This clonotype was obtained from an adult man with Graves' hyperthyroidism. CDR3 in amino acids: CASSMTGGATEAFF. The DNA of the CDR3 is TGTGCCAGTAGTATGACAGGGGGAGCAACTGAAGCTTTCTTT. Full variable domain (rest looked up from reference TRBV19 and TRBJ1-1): DGGITQSPKYLFRKEGQNVTLSCEQNLNHDAMYWYRQDPGQGLRLIYYSQIVNDFQKGDIAEGYSVSREKKESFPLTVTSAQKNPTAFYLCASSMTGGATEAFFGQGTRLTVV.